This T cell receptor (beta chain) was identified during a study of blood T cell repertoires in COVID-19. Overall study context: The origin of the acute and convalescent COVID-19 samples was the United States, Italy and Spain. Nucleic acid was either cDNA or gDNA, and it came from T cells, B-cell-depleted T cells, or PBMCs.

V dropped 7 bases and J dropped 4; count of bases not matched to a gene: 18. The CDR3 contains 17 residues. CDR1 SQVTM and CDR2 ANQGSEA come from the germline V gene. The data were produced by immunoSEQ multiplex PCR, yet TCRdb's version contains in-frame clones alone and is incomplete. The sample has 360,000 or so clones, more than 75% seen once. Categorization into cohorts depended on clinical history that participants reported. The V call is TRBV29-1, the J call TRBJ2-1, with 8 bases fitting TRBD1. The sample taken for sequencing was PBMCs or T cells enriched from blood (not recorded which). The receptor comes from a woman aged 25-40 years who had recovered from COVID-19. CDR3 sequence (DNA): TGCAGCGCAACCCTGGACAGGGCAAGAGAGGCGTACAATGAGCAGTTCTTC. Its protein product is CSATLDRAREAYNEQFF.